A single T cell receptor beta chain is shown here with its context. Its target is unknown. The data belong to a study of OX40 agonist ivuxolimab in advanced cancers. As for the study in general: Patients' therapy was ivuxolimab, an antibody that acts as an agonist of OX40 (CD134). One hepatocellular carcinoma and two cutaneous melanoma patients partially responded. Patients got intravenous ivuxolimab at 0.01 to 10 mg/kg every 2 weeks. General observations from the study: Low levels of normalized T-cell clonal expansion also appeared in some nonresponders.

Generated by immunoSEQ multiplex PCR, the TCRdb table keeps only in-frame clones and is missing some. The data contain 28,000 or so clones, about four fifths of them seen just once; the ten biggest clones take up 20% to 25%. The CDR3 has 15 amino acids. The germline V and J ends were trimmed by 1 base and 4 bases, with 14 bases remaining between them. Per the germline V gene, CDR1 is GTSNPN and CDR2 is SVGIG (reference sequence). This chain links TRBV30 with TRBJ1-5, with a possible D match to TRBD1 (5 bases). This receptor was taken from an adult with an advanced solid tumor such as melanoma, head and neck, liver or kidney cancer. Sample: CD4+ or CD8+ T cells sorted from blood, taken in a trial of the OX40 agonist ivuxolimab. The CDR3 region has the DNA TGTGCCTGGAGTGAAGACGGGGGGGTAAATCAGCCCCAGCATTTT. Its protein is CAWSEDGGVNQPQHF.